The sequence of this TCR beta chain was determined in a study of regulatory T cells in long-lasting Graves disease. The time point denotes: newly diagnosed GD, antithyroid drugs for less than 3 months. The TCR library was made from RNA extracted from PBMCs. EDTA tubes held 9 to 10 milliliters of peripheral blood from each patient. This CDR3 spans 15 amino acids. Germline trimming cut 5 bases from V and 4 bases from J; bases unmatched to any gene: 7. Assembly of TCR beta libraries relied on iRepertoire HTBI primers together with Arm-PCR of CDR3 regions. TCRdb reprocessed the multiplex PCR reads via MiXCR and lists one record per CDR3 protein. The sample shows 300,000 to 400,000 distinct CDR3 sequences, about 16% of them seen only once.

This chain joins TRBV12-3 or TRBV12-4 and TRBJ1-2, with 10 bases identical to TRBD1. The TCR comes from a female donor with Graves disease. The starting material was peripheral blood mononuclear cells (PBMCs), obtained at new diagnosis, from a patient treated with antithyroid drugs. This CDR3 reads CASSPGQGRGYGYTF. CDR3 coding DNA: TGTGCCAGCAGTCCGGGACAGGGGAGAGGCTATGGCTACACCTTC.